These 15 T cell receptor beta chains originate from one sample sequenced in a study of neoadjuvant nivolumab and ipilimumab in lung cancer. Assay used: immunoSEQ multiplex PCR; TCRdb lists only in-frame clones, some missing. The table includes about 33,000 clones, around 90% detected once. Specimen: peripheral blood, collected after neoadjuvant nivolumab, alone or with ipilimumab, at or shortly before surgery. Receptors were obtained from an adult with non-small cell lung cancer.

The chain couples TRBV5-1 to TRBJ2-7, with 9 bases matching TRBD1. CDR3 length: 15 amino acids. Trimming removed 4 bases from V and 5 bases from J; junction bases left unmatched: 10. CDR1 is SGHRS and CDR2 is YFSETQ in the germline V gene. The CDR3 reads CASSLLGTGNHEQYF. In DNA form, the CDR3 reads TGCGCCAGCAGCCTACTAGGGACAGGGAACCACGAGCAGTACTTC.

The V call is TRBV13, the J call TRBJ2-5; 8 bases are shared with TRBD2. CDR1 is PRHDT and CDR2 is FYEKMQ in the germline V gene (reference sequence). Trimming removed 5 bases from V and 3 bases from J; junction bases left unmatched: 14. The CDR3 has 17 amino acids. The CDR3 DNA sequence: TGTGCCAGCAGCAGTGGGCCCAAACTAGCGGTAGAAGAGACCCAGTACTTC. Amino acids: CASSSGPKLAVEETQYF.

The CDR3 loop is CASSSTDSSETQYF. For the CDR3, the DNA is TGTGCCAGCAGCTCTACGGACAGTTCAGAGACCCAGTACTTC. The rearrangement joins TRBV11-2 to TRBJ2-5, with D possibly TRBD1 on 6 matching bases. Trimming left V 4 bases short and J 4 bases short, with 13 bases between. Germline V gene lookup returns CDR1 SGHAT and CDR2 FQNNGV. The CDR3 is made up of 14 amino acids.

The chain employs TRBV7-8 and TRBJ2-5; D could derive from TRBD1 or TRBD2 (6 bases each). This CDR3 contains 15 residues. Trimming took off 5 bases at V and 4 bases at J, with 17 bases between the two ends. Per the germline V gene, CDR1 is SGHVS and CDR2 is FQNEAQ. CDR3 DNA sequence: TGTGCCAGCAGCCTCTTATTACAGGGAGGAGAGACCCAGTACTTC. Translation: CASSLLLQGGETQYF.

V and J are TRBV28 and TRBJ2-7, with TRBD2 matching 14 bases. Germline lookup yields CDR1 MDHEN and CDR2 SYDVKM. This CDR3 has 15 amino acids. Trimming at V came to 6 bases and at J to 5 bases, leaving 6 bases not matched to a gene. The chain's CDR3 is CASRGGLAGVHEQYF. CDR3 DNA: TGTGCCAGCAGGGGGGGACTAGCGGGAGTCCACGAGCAGTACTTC.

This clone has just one count. The V gene is TRBV7-3, the J gene TRBJ2-2; unclear D gene. This CDR3 is built from 13 residues. CDR1 and CDR2 (germline): SGHTA, FQGTGA. Trimming removed 6 bases from V and 7 bases from J, with 12 bases in between. The CDR3 nucleotides read TGTGCCAGCAGACTCAAGGGAATCGGGGAGCTGTTTTTT. Translated, it gives CASRLKGIGELFF.

This chain joins TRBV5-5 and TRBJ2-7; D is uncertain. Between the trimmed V and J ends, which lost 0 bases and 1 base, there was a span of 8 bases. The CDR3 runs to 14 residues. The germline CDR1 and CDR2 sequences are SGHKS and YYEKEE (reference sequence). The CDR3 region has the DNA TGTGCCAGCAGCTTGGTAGGCCGGTCCTACGAGCAGTACTTC. Encoded protein: CASSLVGRSYEQYF.

This chain connects TRBV6-5 to TRBJ2-2; possibly TRBD1 for D (6 bases). Per germline, CDR1 MNHEY and CDR2 SVGAGI. V lost 6 bases and J 7 bases, leaving 12 bases between the germline ends. CDR3 length: 13 residues. The CDR3 protein is CASSYRADGELFF. CDR3 nucleotides: TGTGCCAGCAGCTACAGGGCGGACGGGGAGCTGTTTTTT.

V gene TRBV6-5 combines with J gene TRBJ2-7; possibly TRBD2 for D (6 bases). V lost 0 bases and J 6 bases, leaving 9 bases between the germline ends. Looked up from germline, CDR1 is MNHEY and CDR2 is SVGAGI. This CDR3 comprises 13 residues. CDR3 in amino acids: CASSYSFGGEQYF. The CDR3 coding sequence is TGTGCCAGCAGTTACTCGTTCGGGGGCGAGCAGTACTTC.

V usage is TRBV19 and J usage is TRBJ1-1; TRBD1 aligns across 7 bases. The V segment lost 7 bases and the J segment 4 bases; nucleotides outside the gene matches: 15. This CDR3 spans 16 amino acids. Germline CDR1 LNHDA, CDR2 SQIVND (reference sequence). CDR3 sequence (DNA): TGTGCCAGTACTCTCCTCCCTCGCGAGGGGGCCACTGAAGCTTTCTTT. Translation: CASTLLPREGATEAFF.

This clone was detected once. The chain links TRBV19 to TRBJ2-7; 9 bases match TRBD2. The CDR3 is 15 amino acids. J was trimmed by 0 bases and V by 5 bases; bases with no gene match: 5. Per germline, CDR1 LNHDA and CDR2 SQIVND (reference sequence). Written as DNA, the CDR3 is TGTGCCAGTAGTCTCGGACTAGCGAGCTCCTACGAGCAGTACTTC. Amino acids: CASSLGLASSYEQYF.

The rearrangement links TRBV6-6 to TRBJ1-1; 9 nucleotides align to TRBD1. The CDR3 extends over 16 amino acids. V dropped 0 bases and J dropped 5; count of bases not matched to a gene: 7. CDR1 is MNHNY, CDR2 SVGAGI, per germline (reference sequence). In nucleotides, the CDR3 is TGTGCCAGCAGTTACTCCCACAGGGGGCGTAGAACTGAAGCTTTCTTT. It translates to CASSYSHRGRRTEAFF.

The genes are TRBV2 and TRBJ2-4; 9 positions match TRBD1. V lost 6 bases to trimming and J lost 6 bases; unmatched junction nucleotides: 3. Germline V gene lookup returns CDR1 SNHLY and CDR2 FYNNEI. CDR3 size: 13 residues. CDR3 loop: CASSVDRGNIQYF. As DNA, the CDR3 is TGTGCCAGCAGCGTGGACAGGGGAAACATTCAGTACTTC.

V gene TRBV7-9 combines with J gene TRBJ2-2; a weak D match, TRBD2 (5 bases). Germline V gene sequence: CDR1 SEHNR, CDR2 FQNEAQ (reference sequence). Trimming shortened V by 8 bases and J by 6 bases, and 10 bases separated the two germline ends. This CDR3 region has 12 residues. The CDR3 sequence: CASRVDSGELFF. In DNA, the CDR3 is TGTGCCAGCCGGGTGGACTCCGGGGAGCTGTTTTTT.

This clone was counted once. The CDR3 DNA is TGTGCTAGTGGATGGGCAGGGGGGGAAACTGAAGCTTTCTTT. Its protein product is CASGWAGGETEAFF. This rearrangement joins TRBV12-5 to TRBJ1-1; 7 positions agree with TRBD1. Losses at the gene ends were 6 bases for V and 5 bases for J; bases not matched to a gene: 9. The germline gives CDR1 LGHNT, CDR2 FRNRAP. This CDR3 contains 14 residues.